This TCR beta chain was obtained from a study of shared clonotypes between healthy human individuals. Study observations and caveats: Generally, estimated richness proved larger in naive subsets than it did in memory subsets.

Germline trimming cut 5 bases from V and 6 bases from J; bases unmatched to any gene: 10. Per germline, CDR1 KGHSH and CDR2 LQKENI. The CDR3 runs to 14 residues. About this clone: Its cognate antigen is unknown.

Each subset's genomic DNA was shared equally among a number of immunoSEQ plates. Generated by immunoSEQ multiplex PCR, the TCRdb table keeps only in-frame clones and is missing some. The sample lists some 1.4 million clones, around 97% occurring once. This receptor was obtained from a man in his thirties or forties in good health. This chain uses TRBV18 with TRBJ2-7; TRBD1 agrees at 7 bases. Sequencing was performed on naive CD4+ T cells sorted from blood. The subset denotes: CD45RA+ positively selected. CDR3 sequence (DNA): TGTGCCAGCTCAGTGCAGGGGGTAAATGGCGAGCAGTACTTC. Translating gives CASSVQGVNGEQYF. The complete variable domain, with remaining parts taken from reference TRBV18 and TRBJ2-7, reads NAGVMQNPRHLVRRRGQEARLRCSPMKGHSHVYWYRQLPEEGLKFMVYLQKENIIDESGMPKERFSAEFPKEGPSILRIQQVVRGDSAAYFCASSVQGVNGEQYFGPGTRLTVT.